These T cell receptor beta chains were read from a single sample in a study of liver allograft versus peripheral blood T cells. MiXCR was run by TCRdb on the reads, yielding one entry per CDR3 protein. The sample shows about 730 distinct CDR3 sequences, around 20% of them seen only once. The receptors were sampled from a human patient who had a liver transplant. Some T cells may be transferred from the graft donor. Each CDR3 is given with its conserved first and last residue. D genes are given only for firm matches. Size values are once, few and many counts, or a class for expanded clones, and some rows have none.

medium-sized	NA	TRBV19	TRBJ2-5	TGTGCCAGTAGTACACTCGACAGCCAAGAGACCCAGTACTTC	CASSTLDSQETQYF
large	TRBD1	TRBV10-3	TRBJ1-6	TGTGCCATCAGTGGACAGGGCAGCGACGATTCACCCCTCCACTTT	CAISGQGSDDSPLHF
medium-sized	NA	TRBV6-1	TRBJ1-1	TGTGCCAGCAGTGATGGGGGGGCGACCACTGAAGCTTTCTTT	CASSDGGATTEAFF
medium-sized	NA	TRBV6-6	TRBJ2-1	TGTGCCAGCAGTGTCACAAAACTCATCTTCGCCTCGCCGGGGGCCAATGAGCAGTTCTTC	CASSVTKLIFASPGANEQFF
large	NA	TRBV27	TRBJ2-1	TGTGCCAGCAGTGTGGCGGGTCCCTACAATGAGCAGTTCTTC	CASSVAGPYNEQFF
NA	TRBD1	TRBV10-3	TRBJ1-5	TGTGCCCTTGGGGACAGGGAAGGTCAGCCCCAGCATTTT	CALGDREGQPQHF
medium-sized	NA	TRBV5-6	TRBJ1-1	TGTGCCAGCAGCTTAGGGACTGAAGCTTTCTTT	CASSLGTEAFF
large	TRBD1	TRBV20-1	TRBJ2-7	TGCAGTGCTAGAGACGGACAGGCCTACGAGCAGTACTTC	CSARDGQAYEQYF
NA	TRBD1	TRBV6-5	TRBJ1-2	TGTGCCAGCAGTTACCTGACAGGGGGCCTCGGCTATGGCTACACCTTC	CASSYLTGGLGYGYTF
medium-sized	TRBD1	TRBV27	TRBJ1-1	TGTGCCAGCAGTCCCCTTCCGGACAGGGGGACTGAAGCTTTCTTT	CASSPLPDRGTEAFF
few	NA	TRBV20-1	TRBJ2-3	TGCAGTGCCCGGACGTGGCAGCCCAAAGATACGCAGTATTTT	CSARTWQPKDTQYF
medium-sized	NA	TRBV6-2/TRBV6-3	TRBJ2-6	TGTGCCAGCAGTTACAGCTCTGGGGCCAACGTCCTGACTTTC	CASSYSSGANVLTF
medium-sized	NA	TRBV5-4	TRBJ2-5	TGTGCCAGCAGCGGAAAGGGGGGCCCAGAGACCCAGTACTTC	CASSGKGGPETQYF
medium-sized	TRBD2	TRBV28	TRBJ2-3	TGTGCCAGCAGACCCTGGACTAGCGGGGCCACAGATACGCAGTATTTT	CASRPWTSGATDTQYF
large	NA	TRBV19	TRBJ1-2	TGTGCCAGTAGTATCTCCCTCGCGGGGGCAGTTGGCTACACCTTC	CASSISLAGAVGYTF
once	NA	TRBV4-3	TRBJ1-1	TGCGCCAGCAGCCAAGAGGAAGGGGCCAAAGGAGCTTTCTTT	CASSQEEGAKGAFF
large	NA	TRBV29-1	TRBJ1-4	TGCAGCGTTGTGGCCGCGGAGAATGAAAAACTGTTTTTT	CSVVAAENEKLFF
medium-sized	TRBD1	TRBV29-1	TRBJ2-7	TGCAGCGTTGAAGCAGGGGGCTCCAGAGAGCAGTACTTC	CSVEAGGSREQYF
medium-sized	TRBD1	TRBV5-4	TRBJ1-2	TGTGCCAGCGGAATCAGGGGGGTTGGCTACACCTTC	CASGIRGVGYTF
large	NA	TRBV19	TRBJ1-3	TGTGCCAGTAGTATTGGACTCCTGGGAAACACCATATATTTT	CASSIGLLGNTIYF
medium-sized	NA	TRBV29-1	TRBJ2-5	TGCAGCGTGATCCGCCGGGCAGGGAGTAAAGAGACCCAGTACTTC	CSVIRRAGSKETQYF